One sample yielded the 7 T cell receptor beta chains listed below, sequenced in a study of cytotoxic CD8 clonotypes in ibrutinib-treated CLL (dated by TCRdb to about 2021). Library preparation employed the immunoSEQ multiplex PCR assay. In TCRdb, the immuneACCESS table is reduced to in-frame sequences with V and J assigned. These tables do not hold every clone; where another copy was compared, an unresolved V gene accounts for under half, and the others remain unexplained. The sample table shows over 100,000 clones, and 50% to 65% are seen once. 30% to 45% of the sample is held by the ten biggest clonotypes. Explained via the paper, the time point label denotes: approximately 2 years on ibrutinib. This sample comprised PBMCs, obtained after 24 months of ibrutinib treatment. Source of these receptors: a human donor with chronic lymphocytic leukemia.

A single count supports this clone. A read error may account for a junction end that differs from germline. V gene TRBV28 combines with J gene TRBJ1-3; TRBD1 agrees at 10 bases. Germline V gene data show CDR1 as MDHEN and CDR2 as SYDVKM. The CDR3 contains 14 residues. The CDR3 DNA sequence: TGTGCCATCACGGCGGGACAGGGGAGAAATACCATATATTTT. Its protein is CAITAGQGRNTIYF.

The chain joins TRBV6-1 to TRBJ1-5, with D maybe TRBD1 (5 bases). There are 14 residues in the CDR3. The V end was cut by 7 bases, the J end by 7 bases, with 17 bases between. CDR1 is MNHNS and CDR2 is SASEGT in the germline V gene. CDR3 sequence reads: CASKRAAEGQPQHF. Written as DNA, the CDR3 is TGTGCCAGCAAGAGGGCGGCTGAGGGGCAGCCCCAGCATTTT.

The chain has TRBV7-2 and TRBJ2-7; D call uncertain. V was clipped by 5 bases and J by 2 bases, with 13 bases between them. The CDR3 is 14 amino acids. Germline V gene sequence: CDR1 SGHTA, CDR2 FQGNSA. The CDR3 nucleotides are TGTGCCAGCAGCGTATTCGGAAGCACCTACGAGCAGTACTTC. This translates into CASSVFGSTYEQYF.

This chain links TRBV9 with TRBJ2-5; 8 nucleotides match TRBD2. Germline values: CDR1 SGDLS, CDR2 YYNGEE. The CDR3 runs to 14 residues. With 0 bases clipped from V and 4 bases from J, the junction kept 2 bases outside the gene matches. DNA for the CDR3: TGTGCCAGCAGCGTAGGCGGGAGGAGAGAGACCCAGTACTTC. Encoded protein: CASSVGGRRETQYF.

The chain is built from TRBV9 and TRBJ2-3, with D possibly matching TRBD1 (6 bases). This CDR3 spans 16 amino acids. Trimming removed 0 bases at V and 5 bases at J, with 16 bases between. Germline V gene sequence: CDR1 SGDLS, CDR2 YYNGEE. CDR3 coding DNA: TGTGCCAGCAGCGTAGCTACGGGTACAGGGCAAGATACGCAGTATTTT. Encoded protein: CASSVATGTGQDTQYF.

The V call is TRBV6-5, the J call TRBJ1-2, with 7 nucleotides matching TRBD1. Germline trimming cut 7 bases from V and 4 bases from J; bases unmatched to any gene: 9. The CDR3 extends over 14 amino acids. Germline assignment: CDR1 MNHEY and CDR2 SVGAGI. In DNA form, the CDR3 reads TGTGCCAGCACCACGGGAGGGGGCGGCTATGGCTACACCTTC. Translating it yields CASTTGGGGYGYTF.

The rearrangement uses TRBV6-1 and TRBJ1-6; TRBD1 agrees at 7 bases. This CDR3 region has 16 residues. CDR1 and CDR2 (germline): MNHNS, SASEGT. With 2 bases clipped from V and 2 bases from J, the junction kept 3 bases outside the gene matches. This CDR3 reads CASSESTGAYNSPLHF. DNA of the CDR3: TGTGCCAGCAGTGAAAGTACAGGGGCCTATAATTCACCCCTCCACTTT.